The 31 T cell receptor beta chains below come from one sample, sequenced in a study of blood T cell repertoires in COVID-19. Here immunoSEQ multiplex PCR was the method, and the copy in TCRdb shows in-frame clones only, minus some. The sample holds about 240,000 clones; 75% to 90% are singletons and the top ten take about 3.5%. Sequencing was performed on PBMCs or T cells enriched from blood (not recorded which). The receptors come from a woman in her thirties or forties with acute COVID-19.

The chain joins TRBV30 to TRBJ1-2, with a weak D call TRBD1 (6 bases). This CDR3 is built from 13 residues. CDR1 and CDR2 (germline): GTSNPN, SVGIG (reference sequence). The germline V and J ends were trimmed by 4 bases and 4 bases, with 13 bases remaining between them. DNA of the CDR3: TGTGCCTGGACAGGGGCAGTTAGCTATGGCTACACCTTC. This gives the protein CAWTGAVSYGYTF. Full variable domain (remainder filled in from reference TRBV30 and TRBJ1-2): SQTIHQWPATLVQPVGSPLSLECTVEGTSNPNLYWYRQAAGRGLQLLFYSVGIGQISSEVPQNLSASRPQDRQFILSSKKLLLSDSGFYLCAWTGAVSYGYTFGSGTRLTVV.

The gene calls are TRBV7-8 and TRBJ2-3; 7 bases align to TRBD2. The germline V gene encodes CDR1 SGHVS and CDR2 FQNEAQ. V was clipped by 1 base and J by 0 bases; unmatched bases: 4. CDR3 length equals 16 residues. The CDR3 region is CASSLVSSGSTDTQYF. DNA for the CDR3: TGTGCCAGCAGCTTAGTCTCTAGCGGAAGCACAGATACGCAGTATTTT.

The rearrangement links TRBV7-8 to TRBJ2-4; 10 nucleotides line up with TRBD2. Germline loops: CDR1 SGHVS, CDR2 FQNEAQ. The CDR3 is made up of 15 amino acids. Trimming cost V 4 bases and J 7 bases; bases outside gene matches: 7. The CDR3 DNA reads as TGTGCCAGCAGCTACCGAGCGGGAGGGCTCAACATTCAGTACTTC. Its protein product is CASSYRAGGLNIQYF.

The chain links TRBV21-1 to TRBJ2-1; the table assigns TRBD1, which was not confirmed against the DNA. TRBV21-1 is shown as a pseudogene. This CDR3 comprises 14 residues. CDR3 amino acids: CASSKEQIYNEQFF. CDR3 DNA: TGTGCCAGCAGCAAAGAACAGATCTACAATGAGCAGTTCTTC.

The chain has TRBV5-1 and TRBJ2-7; 7 bases align to TRBD2. CDR1 SGHRS and CDR2 YFSETQ come from the germline V gene. This CDR3 spans 15 amino acids. Losses at the gene ends were 0 bases for V and 5 bases for J; bases not matched to a gene: 8. This CDR3 reads CASSLDGAGVDEQYF. Written as DNA, the CDR3 is TGCGCCAGCAGCTTGGATGGGGCGGGAGTCGACGAGCAGTACTTC. The full variable domain, with the rest looked up from reference TRBV5-1 and TRBJ2-7, is KAGVTQTPRYLIKTRGQQVTLSCSPISGHRSVSWYQQTPGQGLQFLFEYFSETQRNKGNFPGRFSGRQFSNSRSEMNVSTLELGDSALYLCASSLDGAGVDEQYFGPGTRLTVT.

The genes are TRBV29-1 and TRBJ1-2; tentative D call: TRBD1 (5 bases). Germline CDR1 is SQVTM and CDR2 is ANQGSEA. V was cut by 4 bases and J by 3 bases, with 12 bases left in between. The CDR3 runs to 13 residues. The CDR3 protein is CSVVSAGYYGYTF. For the CDR3, the DNA is TGCAGCGTTGTCTCGGCAGGGTACTATGGCTACACCTTC. The variable domain in full, with the rest retrieved from reference TRBV29-1 and TRBJ1-2, is SAVISQKPSRDICQRGTSLTIQCQVDSQVTMMFWYRQQPGQSLTLIATANQGSEATYESGFVIDKFPISRPNLTFSTLTVSNMSPEDSSIYLCSVVSAGYYGYTFGSGTRLTVV.

This chain joins TRBV11-2 and TRBJ2-4; tentative D call: TRBD2 (6 bases). Germline CDR1 and CDR2: SGHAT and FQNNGV. The V end was cut by 5 bases, the J end by 13 bases, with 18 bases between. This CDR3 comprises 13 residues. The CDR3 DNA sequence: TGTGCCAGCAGCCCCCCGGGACTGGTTAGGCAGTACTTC. This encodes CASSPPGLVRQYF. The whole variable domain, remainder taken from reference TRBV11-2 and TRBJ2-4, is EAGVAQSPRYKIIEKRQSVAFWCNPISGHATLYWYQQILGQGPKLLIQFQNNGVVDDSQLPKDRFSAERLKGVDSTLKIQPAKLEDSAVYLCASSPPGLVRQYFGAGTRLSVL.

The rearrangement uses TRBV5-6 and TRBJ2-7; 10 bases agree with TRBD1. The CDR3 has 15 residues. The germline CDR1 and CDR2 sequences are SGHDT and YYEEEE. V shed 5 bases, J shed 6 bases, and the junction held 11 bases outside the gene matches. CDR3 nucleotides: TGTGCCAGCAGTCCCCCGGGACAGGGGTGGTCCGAGCAGTACTTC. Translation gives CASSPPGQGWSEQYF. The whole variable domain, filled in from reference TRBV5-6 and TRBJ2-7, reads DAGVTQSPTHLIKTRGQQVTLRCSPKSGHDTVSWYQQALGQGPQFIFQYYEEEERQRGNFPDRFSGHQFPNYSSELNVNALLLGDSALYLCASSPPGQGWSEQYFGPGTRLTVT.

V is TRBV30 and J is TRBJ1-5; TRBD1 matches 8 bases. The CDR3 sequence is 16 residues long. V lost 2 bases to trimming and J lost 2 bases; unmatched junction nucleotides: 8. The germline gives CDR1 GTSNPN, CDR2 SVGIG (reference sequence). The CDR3 spells CAWSIRTGLGNQPQHF. Here the CDR3 DNA reads TGTGCCTGGAGTATCCGGACAGGGCTCGGCAATCAGCCCCAGCATTTT.

The rearrangement links TRBV2 to TRBJ1-2; D not certain. Germline assignment: CDR1 SNHLY and CDR2 FYNNEI. The V end was cut by 2 bases, the J end by 4 bases, with 11 bases between. This CDR3 contains 14 residues. DNA of the CDR3: TGTGCCAGCAGTGAACGTACGGTCGTCTATGGCTACACCTTC. Translation: CASSERTVVYGYTF.

The genes are TRBV21-1 and TRBJ2-7; TRBD2 was called by the table and not checked on the DNA. TRBV21-1 is a pseudogene locus. CDR3 length: 14 residues. The CDR3 coding sequence is TGTGCCAGCAGCAAAGCGGTACTAGCGCTCGAGCAGTACTTC. Protein: CASSKAVLALEQYF.

The gene calls are TRBV25-1 and TRBJ1-5, with TRBD1 matching 8 bases. Germline CDR1 reads MGHDK; CDR2 reads SYGVNS. The CDR3 extends over 14 amino acids. V dropped 4 bases and J dropped 4; count of bases not matched to a gene: 3. CDR3 sequence (DNA): TGTGCCAGCAGTGCGACAGGGGCTAATCAGCCCCAGCATTTT. This encodes CASSATGANQPQHF.

The chain links TRBV19 to TRBJ2-7; TRBD1 agrees at 10 bases. The CDR3 is 15 amino acids. V lost 0 bases, J lost 2 bases, and 1 base stayed unmatched. Germline loops: CDR1 LNHDA, CDR2 SQIVND (reference sequence). The CDR3 DNA follows: TGTGCCAGTAGTATAGAGGGACAGGGGACCTACGAGCAGTACTTC. Its protein product is CASSIEGQGTYEQYF.

The rearrangement joins TRBV7-6 to TRBJ2-1, with 12 bases fitting TRBD2. The CDR3 loop spans 16 amino acids. Trimming took 5 bases from V and 10 from J; bases not matched to a gene: 12. Per the germline V gene, CDR1 is SGHVS and CDR2 is FNYEAQ. DNA of the CDR3: TGTGCCAGCAGCATCGACCCTAGCGGGAGGGGCGAGGAGCAGTTCTTC. The encoded protein is CASSIDPSGRGEEQFF.

J is TRBJ2-4 and V is TRBV18; a weak D match, TRBD2 (5 bases). The CDR3 runs 17 residues. Trimming took off 0 bases at V and 1 base at J, with 13 bases between the two ends. Germline V gives CDR1 KGHSH, CDR2 LQKENI. CDR3 sequence: CASSPPGGLVAKNIQYF. DNA of the CDR3: TGTGCCAGCTCACCACCCGGAGGTTTGGTGGCCAAAAACATTCAGTACTTC.

The gene calls are TRBV2 and TRBJ2-5; the match to TRBD2 covers 8 bases. V dropped 2 bases and J dropped 5; count of bases not matched to a gene: 7. This CDR3 comprises 15 residues. CDR1 and CDR2 (germline): SNHLY, FYNNEI. Here the CDR3 DNA reads TGTGCCAGCAGTGAATCCCCGGGAGGGTATGAGACCCAGTACTTC. This codes for CASSESPGGYETQYF.

The chain couples TRBV5-5 to TRBJ1-1; D uncertain. With 0 bases removed from V and 0 bases from J, the gap between germline ends came to 9 bases. The CDR3 sequence is 15 residues long. From germline, CDR1 is SGHKS and CDR2 YYEKEE (reference sequence). The CDR3 region is CASSLAQSMNTEAFF. CDR3 DNA sequence: TGTGCCAGCAGCTTGGCACAGTCTATGAACACTGAAGCTTTCTTT. The variable domain in full, with the rest retrieved from reference TRBV5-5 and TRBJ1-1, is DAGVTQSPTHLIKTRGQQVTLRCSPISGHKSVSWYQQVLGQGPQFIFQYYEKEERGRGNFPDRFSARQFPNYSSELNVNALLLGDSALYLCASSLAQSMNTEAFFGQGTRLTVV.

The chain joins TRBV7-2 to TRBJ2-1, with D possibly matching TRBD2 (7 bases). The CDR3 extends over 14 amino acids. Trimming stripped 1 base from V and 8 bases from J, with 12 bases between. CDR1 is SGHTA and CDR2 is FQGNSA in the germline V gene. The CDR3 region is CASSLEGEGYEQFF. CDR3 in DNA: TGTGCCAGCAGCTTAGAGGGGGAGGGCTATGAGCAGTTCTTC.

V is TRBV11-2 and J is TRBJ2-7, with 9 bases that match TRBD2. The length of the CDR3 is 15 residues. Germline values: CDR1 SGHAT, CDR2 FQNNGV. V dropped 2 bases and J dropped 3; count of bases not matched to a gene: 5. The CDR3 reads CASSLMLAGNYEQYF. As DNA, the CDR3 is TGTGCCAGCAGCTTAATGCTAGCGGGAAACTACGAGCAGTACTTC.

The gene calls are TRBV5-1 and TRBJ2-7, with a possible D match to TRBD1 (5 bases). Germline CDR1 and CDR2: SGHRS and YFSETQ. V was cut by 0 bases and J by 4 bases, with 17 bases left in between. CDR3 length: 16 residues. The CDR3, as DNA: TGCGCCAGCAGCTTGGCCACAGGTTTGGACCCTTACGAGCAGTACTTC. Translated: CASSLATGLDPYEQYF.

In nucleotides, the CDR3 is TGTGCCAGCGGGACTAGCGACAATGAGCAGTTCTTC. Residues: CASGTSDNEQFF. The chain is built from TRBV11-2 and TRBJ2-1; TRBD2 aligns across 10 bases. CDR1 is SGHAT and CDR2 is FQNNGV in the germline V gene. Germline trimming cut 8 bases from V and 5 bases from J; bases unmatched to any gene: 0. The CDR3 has 12 residues.

The V gene is TRBV4-1, the J gene TRBJ2-6; D remains ambiguous. The germline V gene encodes CDR1 MGHRA and CDR2 YSYEKL. The CDR3 consists of 15 residues. The V and J ends lost 5 bases and 1 base respectively, with 9 bases between them. The DNA for the CDR3 is TGCGCCAGCAGCTCATTTCAGTCTGGGGCCAACGTCCTGACTTTC. It translates to CASSSFQSGANVLTF.

The chain has TRBV27 and TRBJ1-6, with D uncertain. Germline CDR1 and CDR2: MNHEY and SMNVEV (reference sequence). The CDR3 has 14 amino acids. V lost 0 bases and J lost 4, with 4 bases in between. The CDR3 region has the DNA TGTGCCAGCAGTTTATCGGCTTATAATTCACCCCTCCACTTT. It encodes CASSLSAYNSPLHF.

This chain connects TRBV30 to TRBJ1-1; D perhaps matches TRBD1 (5 bases). The CDR3 extends over 14 amino acids. CDR1 is GTSNPN and CDR2 is SVGIG in the germline V gene (reference sequence). V dropped 0 bases and J dropped 1 base, with 9 bases sitting between them. The CDR3 reads CAWSVGQGNTEAFF. In DNA form, the CDR3 reads TGTGCCTGGAGTGTGGGTCAGGGGAACACTGAAGCTTTCTTT.

The chain links TRBV6-1 to TRBJ1-1; D gene unclear. CDR1 and CDR2 (germline): MNHNS, SASEGT. The ends were cut back, 2 bases at V and 4 bases at J, with 11 bases in the middle. CDR3 size: 14 residues. This CDR3 is CASSESREGTEAFF. In DNA, the CDR3 is TGTGCCAGCAGTGAATCTCGGGAGGGCACTGAAGCTTTCTTT.

This chain connects TRBV7-9 to TRBJ2-7, with 7 bases matching TRBD1. The CDR3 runs 16 residues. The germline gives CDR1 SEHNR, CDR2 FQNEAQ (reference sequence). Trimming removed 5 bases from V and 2 bases from J; junction bases left unmatched: 12. The DNA of the CDR3 is TGTGCCAGCAGCACCTACGACGGGACAGTTGCCTACGAGCAGTACTTC. This translates into CASSTYDGTVAYEQYF.

In this sample, this clone turned up once. The V gene is TRBV7-9, the J gene TRBJ2-1; 8 nucleotides line up with TRBD2. Germline V gene lookup returns CDR1 SEHNR and CDR2 FQNEAQ (reference sequence). This CDR3 has 18 residues. V lost 5 bases and J lost 7; bases outside the gene matches: 19. This CDR3 reads CASSPDQLLAARMNEQFF. The CDR3 DNA is TGTGCCAGCAGCCCAGACCAATTACTAGCGGCAAGGATGAATGAGCAGTTCTTC.

The chain combines TRBV7-6 with TRBJ2-1, with 10 bases aligning to TRBD1. V trimming: 5 bases; J trimming: 3 bases; junction bases outside the gene matches: 7. The CDR3 is 16 amino acids. Per germline, CDR1 SGHVS and CDR2 FNYEAQ. The CDR3 sequence: CASSPTGTGVYNEQFF. Written as DNA, the CDR3 is TGTGCCAGCAGCCCCACCGGGACAGGGGTCTACAATGAGCAGTTCTTC.

The table lists this clone with a few counts. The genes are TRBV2 and TRBJ1-2; D gene ambiguous. The CDR3 is 11 amino acids. Germline CDR1 and CDR2: SNHLY and FYNNEI. Trimming stripped 5 bases from V and 2 bases from J, with 3 bases between. DNA of the CDR3: TGTGCCAGCAGTCTGAACTATGGCTACACCTTC. Its translation is CASSLNYGYTF.

As DNA, the CDR3 is TGTGCCAGCAGTTTTACCCACTCTAGACAGGGAAAGTACGAGCAGTACTTC. Its protein product is CASSFTHSRQGKYEQYF. The rearrangement joins TRBV27 to TRBJ2-7, with 7 positions matching TRBD1. The CDR3 is 17 residues long. After removal of 3 bases from V and 4 bases from J, the junction contained 15 bases not matched to a gene. Germline V CDR1 and CDR2: MNHEY, SMNVEV (reference sequence).

The chain uses TRBV9 and TRBJ2-1, with 9 bases identical to TRBD2. The length of the CDR3 is 16 residues. Germline V gives CDR1 SGDLS, CDR2 YYNGEE. V trimming: 4 bases; J trimming: 5 bases; junction bases outside the gene matches: 10. This chain's CDR3 is CASSIRSGSPNNEQFF. The DNA for the CDR3 is TGTGCCAGCAGCATACGTAGCGGGAGCCCCAACAATGAGCAGTTCTTC.